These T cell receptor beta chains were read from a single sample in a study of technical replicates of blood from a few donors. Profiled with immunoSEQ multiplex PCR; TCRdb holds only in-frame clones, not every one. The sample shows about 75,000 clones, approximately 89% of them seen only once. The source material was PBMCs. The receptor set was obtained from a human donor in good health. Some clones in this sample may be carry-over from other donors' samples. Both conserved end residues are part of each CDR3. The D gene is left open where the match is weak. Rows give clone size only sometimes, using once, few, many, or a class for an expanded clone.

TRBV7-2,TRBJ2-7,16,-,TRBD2,CASSYGTSGRLVEQYF,TGTGCCAGCAGTTATGGGACTAGCGGGAGGTTGGTCGAGCAGTACTTC
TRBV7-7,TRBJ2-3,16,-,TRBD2,CASSLGLAGVADTQYF,TGTGCCAGCAGCTTAGGGCTAGCGGGAGTTGCAGATACGCAGTATTTT
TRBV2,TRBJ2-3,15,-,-,CASSEETSWSATQYF,TGTGCCAGCAGTGAGGAAACTAGTTGGAGTGCTACGCAGTATTTT
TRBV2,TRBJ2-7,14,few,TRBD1,CASSPGQGYHEQYF,TGTGCCAGCAGTCCGGGACAGGGATACCACGAGCAGTACTTC
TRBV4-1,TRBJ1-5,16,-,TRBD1,CASSPQGTVGNQPQHF,TGCGCCAGCAGCCCCCAAGGGACAGTAGGCAATCAGCCCCAGCATTTT
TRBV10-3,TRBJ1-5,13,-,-,CAISGTENQPQHF,TGTGCCATCAGTGGGACAGAAAATCAGCCCCAGCATTTT
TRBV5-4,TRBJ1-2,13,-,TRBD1,CASSEGQGNGYTF,TGTGCCAGCAGTGAAGGACAGGGAAATGGCTACACCTTC
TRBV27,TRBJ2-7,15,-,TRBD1,CASSLSIGGGYEQYF,TGTGCCAGCAGTTTATCGATAGGGGGCGGTTACGAGCAGTACTTC
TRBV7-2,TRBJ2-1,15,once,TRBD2,CASSLGLAGAVEQFF,TGTGCCAGCAGCTTGGGACTAGCGGGAGCGGTTGAGCAGTTCTTC
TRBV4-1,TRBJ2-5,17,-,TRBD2,CASSHPGLAGGRETQYF,TGCGCCAGCAGCCACCCGGGACTAGCGGGGGGGCGGGAGACCCAGTACTTC
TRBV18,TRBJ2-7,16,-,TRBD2,CASSRLAGIPSYEQYF,TGTGCCAGCTCACGACTAGCGGGGATCCCCTCCTACGAGCAGTACTTC
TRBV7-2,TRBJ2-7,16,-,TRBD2,CASSSPGLARSYEQYF,TGTGCCAGCAGCTCCCCTGGACTAGCCCGCTCCTACGAGCAGTACTTC
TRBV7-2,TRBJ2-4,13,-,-,CASSLGARNIQYF,TGTGCCAGCAGCTTAGGAGCTAGAAACATTCAGTACTTC
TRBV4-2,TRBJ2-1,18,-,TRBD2,CASSQVSPRLAGGGEQFF,TGTGCCAGCAGCCAAGTGAGCCCTCGACTAGCGGGAGGGGGTGAGCAGTTCTTC
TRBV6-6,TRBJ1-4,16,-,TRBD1,CASSYSTGLTNEKLFF,TGTGCCAGCAGTTACTCGACAGGGCTTACTAATGAAAAACTGTTTTTT
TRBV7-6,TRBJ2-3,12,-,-,CASSFPGDTQYF,TGTGCCAGCAGCTTCCCCGGGGATACGCAGTATTTT
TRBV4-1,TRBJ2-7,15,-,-,CASSQDGTFYYEQYF,TGCGCCAGCAGCCAAGATGGGACTTTTTACTACGAGCAGTACTTC
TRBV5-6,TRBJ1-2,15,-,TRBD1,CASSLGPRDSNGYTF,TGTGCCAGCAGCTTGGGACCCCGGGACAGCAATGGCTACACCTTC
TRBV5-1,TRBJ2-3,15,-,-,CASSLGSGGTDTQYF,TGCGCCAGCAGCTTGGGATCCGGTGGCACAGATACGCAGTATTTT
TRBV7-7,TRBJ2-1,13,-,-,CASSLELGNEQFF,TGTGCCAGCAGCTTAGAACTAGGCAATGAGCAGTTCTTC
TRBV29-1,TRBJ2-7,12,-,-,CSVKGASYEQYF,TGCAGCGTAAAAGGGGCGTCCTACGAGCAGTACTTC
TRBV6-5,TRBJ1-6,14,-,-,CASSYDQGIPALHF,TGTGCCAGCAGTTACGACCAGGGCATACCGGCCCTCCACTTT
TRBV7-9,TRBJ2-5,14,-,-,CASGGTPTRETQYF,TGTGCCAGCGGCGGTACCCCTACACGGGAGACCCAGTACTTC
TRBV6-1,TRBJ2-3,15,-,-,CASSGLAPSTDTQYF,TGTGCCAGCAGTGGGCTAGCGCCTAGCACAGATACGCAGTATTTT
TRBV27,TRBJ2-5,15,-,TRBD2,CASSPPGGLEKTQYF,TGTGCCAGCAGCCCCCCGGGGGGTCTCGAAAAGACCCAGTACTTC
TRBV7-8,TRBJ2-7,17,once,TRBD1,CASSLAVHTGARYEQYF,TGTGCCAGCAGCTTAGCCGTCCATACAGGGGCCAGATACGAGCAGTACTTC
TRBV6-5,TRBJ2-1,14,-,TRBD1,CASRPGQQYNEQFF,TGTGCCAGCAGGCCGGGACAGCAGTACAATGAGCAGTTCTTC
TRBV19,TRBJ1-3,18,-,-,CASSIDLRVTLSGNTIYF,TGTGCCAGTAGTATAGATCTGCGGGTTACTCTCTCTGGAAACACCATATATTTT
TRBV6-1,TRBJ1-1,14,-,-,CASSEIWDPGGAFF,TGTGCCAGCAGTGAAATCTGGGACCCCGGGGGAGCTTTCTTT
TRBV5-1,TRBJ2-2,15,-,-,CASSLRDKNTGELFF,TGCGCCAGCAGCTTGAGGGACAAGAACACCGGGGAGCTGTTTTTT
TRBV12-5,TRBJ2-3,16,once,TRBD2,CASGLGLAGGSDTQYF,TGTGCTAGTGGTTTGGGACTAGCGGGGGGGTCAGATACGCAGTATTTT
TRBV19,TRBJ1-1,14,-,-,CASSIGALNTEAFF,TGTGCCAGTAGTATTGGGGCTCTGAACACTGAAGCTTTCTTT
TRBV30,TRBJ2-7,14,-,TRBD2,CAWSEGLASHEQYF,TGTGCCTGGAGTGAGGGACTAGCGAGCCACGAGCAGTACTTC
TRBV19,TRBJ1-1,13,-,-,CASADRLNTEAFF,TGTGCCAGTGCGGACAGATTGAACACTGAAGCTTTCTTT
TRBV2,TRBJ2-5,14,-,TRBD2,CASSALAGGETQYF,TGTGCCAGCAGTGCACTAGCGGGAGGAGAGACCCAGTACTTC
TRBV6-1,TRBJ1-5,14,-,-,CASPGETVSQPQHF,TGTGCCAGCCCGGGAGAGACGGTCAGTCAGCCCCAGCATTTT
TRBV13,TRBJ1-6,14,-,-,CASSSTANNSPLHF,TGTGCCAGCAGCTCGACAGCAAATAATTCACCCCTCCACTTT
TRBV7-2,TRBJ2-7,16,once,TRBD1,CASSSRSRDRDPKQYF,TGTGCCAGCAGCTCACGGTCCCGGGACAGGGATCCCAAGCAGTACTTC
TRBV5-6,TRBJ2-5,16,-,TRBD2,CASSLEVSGSEETQYF,TGTGCCAGCAGCTTGGAGGTTAGCGGGAGCGAGGAGACCCAGTACTTC
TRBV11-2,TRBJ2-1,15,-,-,CASSPEASSYNEQFF,TGTGCCAGCAGCCCCGAGGCTAGCAGTTACAATGAGCAGTTCTTC
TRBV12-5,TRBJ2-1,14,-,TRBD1,CASGLGGQFGEQFF,TGTGCTAGTGGTTTGGGGGGACAGTTTGGTGAGCAGTTCTTC
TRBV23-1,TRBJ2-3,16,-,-,CASSQSEWGGTDTQYF,TGCGCCAGCAGTCAATCGGAATGGGGGGGCACAGATACGCAGTATTTT